One and the same sample provided the 28 T cell receptor beta chains below, sequenced in a study of prognosis after radiotherapy for stage I lung cancer (dated by TCRdb to the early 2020s). Reads for this sample came from an Illumina HiSeq 3000. Two rounds of multiplex PCR on genomic DNA were used to amplify the TCR beta CDR3 region. The first PCR round used primers specific to each TRBV and TRBJ gene, and the primer sequences were filed in Chinese patent CN105087789A. The public reads were reprocessed in TCRdb via fastp at Q25 and MiXCR, keeping in-frame beta chains. Entries are consolidated by CDR3 protein sequence, retaining the most common genes and DNA. The sample table lists fewer than 20,000 distinct CDR3 sequences, roughly 55% of them with a count of one. Jointly, the top ten make up roughly a quarter of the sample. Sequencing was performed on PBMCs, taken before or after stereotactic body radiation therapy (not recorded which). These receptors were obtained from a donor over 45 with non-small cell lung cancer.

This clonotype came up a few times. This could be a read error, since a much larger clone is one nucleotide away. The V call is TRBV28, the J call TRBJ1-1; D is possibly TRBD1 (5 bases). CDR1 is MDHEN and CDR2 is SYDVKM in the germline V gene. The CDR3 spans 14 residues. The V gene lost 7 bases and the J gene lost 4 bases, with 16 bases spanning the gap. The CDR3 nucleotides are TGTGCCAGCAACTCAGCAGGGACGAGCACTGAAGCTTTCTTT. It specifies CASNSAGTSTEAFF.

This clonotype was seen more than once but under ten times. A far larger clone differs by one base, so this is likely a read error. V usage is TRBV7-2 and J usage is TRBJ2-7; D is ambiguous. Trimming removed 4 bases at V and 1 base at J, with 11 bases between. The CDR3 runs 14 residues. CDR1 and CDR2 from the germline V gene are SGHTA and FQGNSA. DNA of the CDR3: TGTGCCAGCAGCTCGAGCTGGCTATCCTACGAGCAGTACTTC. As protein: CASSSSWLSYEQYF.

The chain recombines TRBV6-1 with TRBJ2-2; 10 bases map to TRBD2. This CDR3 has 17 amino acids. Germline V gene sequence: CDR1 MNHNS, CDR2 SASEGT. Germline trimming cut 6 bases from V and 1 base from J; bases unmatched to any gene: 8. The CDR3 is CASRNVAGGQNTGELFF. For the CDR3, the DNA is TGTGCCAGCAGAAATGTAGCGGGGGGCCAGAACACCGGGGAGCTGTTTTTT.

The sample holds many counts of this clonotype. The chain recombines TRBV10-3 with TRBJ1-1, with D tentatively TRBD1 (6 bases). The CDR3 has 14 residues. The V gene lost 4 bases and the J gene lost 1 base, with 10 bases spanning the gap. Germline loops: CDR1 ENHRY, CDR2 SYGVKD. The CDR3 region is CAISGRTENTEAFF. The CDR3 DNA is TGTGCCATCAGTGGTCGGACAGAGAACACTGAAGCTTTCTTT.

The V gene is TRBV11-2, the J gene TRBJ2-1; 9 positions match TRBD1. V shed 5 bases and J 8 bases; nucleotides not matched to a gene: 4. The CDR3 extends over 13 amino acids. The germline CDR1 and CDR2 sequences are SGHAT and FQNNGV. The CDR3 loop is CASSRQGGDEQFF. Written as DNA, the CDR3 is TGTGCCAGCAGCAGACAGGGGGGGGATGAGCAGTTCTTC.

This clonotype was seen repeatedly, ten times or more. V gene TRBV3-1 combines with J gene TRBJ2-5; perhaps TRBD2 as D (6 bases). The V gene lost 1 base and the J gene lost 5 bases, with 11 bases spanning the gap. Germline assignment: CDR1 LGHDT and CDR2 YNNKEL (reference sequence). The CDR3 contains 14 residues. CDR3 residues: CASSQGPLAETQYF. CDR3 sequence (DNA): TGTGCCAGCAGCCAAGGACCCCTAGCGGAGACCCAGTACTTC.

On this clonotype: Mismatch with germline at one junction end may stem from a read error. The chain joins TRBV6-2 or TRBV6-3 to TRBJ2-2; D not certain. The CDR3 sequence is 16 residues long. Germline lookup yields CDR1 MNHEY and CDR2 SVGEGT. The CDR3 bases are TGTGCCAGCAGTTATTTCCCCCACCCGAACACAGGGGAGCTGTTTTTT. This codes for CASSYFPHPNTGELFF.

Note on this clonotype: A far bigger clonotype differs at one base, so this is likely a read error. V usage is TRBV7-2 and J usage is TRBJ2-1; 12 bases match TRBD1. CDR3 length equals 17 residues. Germline CDR1 SGHTA, CDR2 FQGNSA. CDR3 DNA sequence: TGTGCCAGCATCTTAGCGCTGGGACAGGGGGCAGACAATGAGCAGTTCTTC. It translates to CASILALGQGADNEQFF.

Ten or more counts support this clonotype. The V and J genes are TRBV5-6 and TRBJ2-2; 12 bases match TRBD2. V lost 5 bases, J lost 0 bases, and 8 bases stayed unmatched. The CDR3 is 18 residues long. The germline V gene encodes CDR1 SGHDT and CDR2 YYEEEE. CDR3 loop: CASRVGLAGRPNTGELFF. CDR3 DNA sequence: TGTGCCAGCAGGGTCGGACTAGCGGGGCGTCCGAACACCGGGGAGCTGTTTTTT.

Of note for this clonotype: This probably arose from a read error, given a far larger clone one base away. The V gene is TRBV6-4, the J gene TRBJ2-7; no definite D call. Germline lookup yields CDR1 MRHNA and CDR2 SNTAGT. This CDR3 has 14 amino acids. CDR3 nucleotide sequence: TGTTCCAGCAGTTCCACCAGTAGCTCCTACGAGCAGTACTTC. This translates into CSSSSTSSSYEQYF.

This clonotype was counted many times. The chain is built from TRBV9 and TRBJ2-3; possible D gene TRBD2, 6 bases. V lost 1 base and J 5 bases, leaving 8 bases between the germline ends. The V gene's germline CDR1 is SGDLS and CDR2 YYNGEE. The CDR3 is 13 amino acids. Here the CDR3 DNA reads TGTGCCAGCAGCGTAACTAGCCGAGATACGCAGTATTTT. Encoded protein: CASSVTSRDTQYF.

This chain connects TRBV29-1 to TRBJ2-1; TRBD1 agrees at 7 bases. Trimming removed 5 bases from V and 6 bases from J; junction bases left unmatched: 4. CDR1 is SQVTM and CDR2 is ANQGSEA in the germline V gene. The CDR3 loop spans 12 amino acids. CDR3 sequence reads: CSVRQGGNEQFF. The CDR3 coding sequence is TGCAGCGTTAGACAGGGTGGCAATGAGCAGTTCTTC.

The V and J genes are TRBV5-1 and TRBJ2-1, with 7 bases that match TRBD2. Trimming removed 6 bases from V and 5 bases from J; junction bases left unmatched: 5. Germline CDR1 and CDR2: SGHRS and YFSETQ. The CDR3 has 13 amino acids. The CDR3 loop reads CASMVAGNNEQFF. CDR3 DNA: TGCGCCAGCATGGTAGCGGGTAACAATGAGCAGTTCTTC. Full variable domain (rest looked up from reference TRBV5-1 and TRBJ2-1): KAGVTQTPRYLIKTRGQQVTLSCSPISGHRSVSWYQQTPGQGLQFLFEYFSETQRNKGNFPGRFSGRQFSNSRSEMNVSTLELGDSALYLCASMVAGNNEQFFGPGTRLTVL.

This chain joins TRBV30 and TRBJ2-3; tentatively, D is TRBD1 or TRBD2 (6 bases each). CDR3 length equals 13 residues. Germline lookup yields CDR1 GTSNPN and CDR2 SVGIG (reference sequence). The V end lost 4 bases, the J end lost 8 bases, and 16 bases lay between the germline ends. The CDR3 nucleotides read TGTGCCTGGACCTACACCAGGGGAGGTACGCAGTATTTT. This gives the protein CAWTYTRGGTQYF.

This rearrangement joins TRBV7-2 to TRBJ2-1; D is unresolved. The germline V and J ends were trimmed by 5 bases and 15 bases, with 20 bases remaining between them. The CDR3 totals 13 residues. Germline V gene data show CDR1 as SGHTA and CDR2 as FQGNSA. The CDR3 loop reads CASSPSSHYVLFF. The CDR3 nucleotides read TGTGCCAGCAGCCCCTCTTCTCATTATGTCCTGTTCTTC.

This sequence joins TRBV6-1 and TRBJ1-2; 9 bases match TRBD1. CDR3 length equals 15 residues. V lost 7 bases to trimming and J lost 2 bases; unmatched junction nucleotides: 8. Germline-derived CDR1 and CDR2 are MNHNS and SASEGT. CDR3 coding DNA: TGTGCCAGCATGCAAAACAGGGGGCAGAACTATGGCTACACCTTC. This gives the protein CASMQNRGQNYGYTF.

As for this clonotype: A far larger clone is one base from this, pointing to a likely read error. This CDR3 fails to terminate in the conserved phenylalanine or tryptophan, so it likely reflects a read error. CDR3 residues: CASSDDYEQYL. The DNA for the CDR3 is TGTGCCAGCAGTGATGATTACGAGCAGTACCTC. This chain joins TRBV6-2 or TRBV6-3 and TRBJ2-7; no definite D call. The CDR3 totals 11 residues. Looked up from germline, CDR1 is MNHEY and CDR2 is SVGEGT. The V end was cut by 5 bases, the J end by 4 bases, with 6 bases between.

The chain couples TRBV24-1 to TRBJ1-5; 8 bases fit TRBD1. This CDR3 contains 15 residues. CDR1 KGHDR and CDR2 SFDVKD come from the germline V gene. V shed 4 bases, J shed 4 bases, and the junction held 5 bases outside the gene matches. The CDR3 region is CATSDNRGGNQPQHF. Here the CDR3 DNA reads TGTGCCACCAGTGACAACAGGGGGGGAAATCAGCCCCAGCATTTT.

The V call is TRBV20-1, the J call TRBJ2-3; D may be TRBD1 (6 bases). The CDR3 contains 15 residues. V lost 4 bases to trimming and J lost 3 bases, with 17 bases between them. Per germline, CDR1 DFQATT and CDR2 SNEGSKA (reference sequence). The CDR3: CSAKNRQASTDTQYF. The DNA of the CDR3 is TGCAGTGCTAAGAATAGACAGGCATCAACAGATACGCAGTATTTT.

This clonotype came up many times. An end of the junction differs from the germline gene, which may be a read error. The V and J genes are TRBV9 and TRBJ2-3; TRBD2 matches at 12 bases. The germline CDR1 and CDR2 sequences are SGDLS and YYNGEE. CDR3 length: 16 residues. The CDR3 here is CASSRGLAGGPDAQYF. CDR3 bases: TGTGCCAGCAGCCGGGGGCTAGCGGGAGGGCCAGATGCGCAGTATTTT.

This clonotype was counted ten times or more. The chain is built from TRBV9 and TRBJ2-3; D gene ambiguous. The CDR3 spans 15 residues. Trimming stripped 0 bases from V and 0 bases from J, with 8 bases between. The germline gives CDR1 SGDLS, CDR2 YYNGEE. The CDR3: CASSVDGTSTDTQYF. The CDR3 DNA reads as TGTGCCAGCAGCGTAGATGGCACTAGCACAGATACGCAGTATTTT.

This clonotype occurred many times. This sequence joins TRBV4-1 and TRBJ2-1, with TRBD1 identical over 7 bases. The CDR3 has 15 residues. Trimming took 4 bases from V and 4 from J; bases not matched to a gene: 7. Per the germline V gene, CDR1 is MGHRA and CDR2 is YSYEKL. The CDR3 here is CASSRLQGVYNEQFF. The CDR3 DNA reads as TGCGCCAGCAGCCGACTTCAGGGGGTTTACAATGAGCAGTTCTTC.

This clonotype showed up just once. This chain joins TRBV6-2 or TRBV6-3 and TRBJ2-7, with TRBD1 identical over 10 bases. Per the germline V gene, CDR1 is MNHEY and CDR2 is SVGEGT. With V trimmed by 4 bases and J by 4 bases, 4 bases remained unmatched. The CDR3 loop spans 14 amino acids. Here the CDR3 DNA reads TGTGCCAGCAGTTCCCCGGGACAGGGGTACGAGCAGTACTTC. Its translation is CASSSPGQGYEQYF.

In DNA form, the CDR3 reads TGTGCCAGATCAGAGACAGGGACCCAGAACACTGAAGCTTTCTTT. It encodes CARSETGTQNTEAFF. The J gene is TRBJ1-1, the V gene TRBV6-1, with 7 positions matching TRBD1. CDR1 is MNHNS, CDR2 SASEGT, per germline. This CDR3 is built from 15 residues. V lost 9 bases and J lost 1; bases outside the gene matches: 11.

The V call is TRBV5-1, the J call TRBJ1-6; D gene ambiguous. The CDR3 is 15 residues long. V was pared by 0 bases and J by 6 bases, with 10 bases between. Per germline, CDR1 SGHRS and CDR2 YFSETQ. In nucleotides, the CDR3 is TGCGCCAGCAGCTTGGGCGTTAACAGTAATTCACCCCTCCACTTT. Protein product: CASSLGVNSNSPLHF.

The J gene is TRBJ1-5, the V gene TRBV9; D gene ambiguous. Per the germline V gene, CDR1 is SGDLS and CDR2 is YYNGEE. The CDR3 runs 14 residues. V lost 4 bases and J 7 bases, leaving 15 bases between the germline ends. The CDR3, as DNA: TGTGCCAGCAGCTCCTCCACCGGTCCCCAGCCCCAGCATTTT. Its translation: CASSSSTGPQPQHF.

V is TRBV7-3 and J is TRBJ2-1; 9 nucleotides line up with TRBD2. With V trimmed by 5 bases and J by 4 bases, 6 bases remained unmatched. Germline lookup yields CDR1 SGHTA and CDR2 FQGTGA. The CDR3 spans 15 residues. The CDR3 sequence: CASSALAGVYNEQFF. The CDR3 bases are TGTGCCAGCAGCGCGTTAGCGGGAGTTTACAATGAGCAGTTCTTC.

The J gene is TRBJ2-2, the V gene TRBV11-3, with 10 bases identical to TRBD1. The CDR3 spans 19 residues. Germline CDR1 SGHNT, CDR2 YENEEA. The V gene end was trimmed by 1 base and the J gene end by 0 bases; junction bases not matched to a gene: 8. CDR3 residues: CASSLGYSGQGSNTGELFF. The CDR3 DNA sequence: TGTGCCAGCAGCTTAGGGTACTCGGGACAGGGGTCGAACACCGGGGAGCTGTTTTTT. Supplemented by reference TRBV11-3 and TRBJ2-2, the full variable domain reads EAGVVQSPRYKIIEKKQPVAFWCNPISGHNTLYWYLQNLGQGPELLIRYENEEAVDDSQLPKDRFSAERLKGVDSTLKIQPAELGDSAVYLCASSLGYSGQGSNTGELFFGEGSRLTVL.